These 23 T cell receptor beta chains share one sample of origin, sequenced in a study of spatial heterogeneity in lung cancer (dated by TCRdb to the late 2010s). In light of the paper, this sample's time point label describes: blood at routine non-recurrence follow-up after resection. The library was made by 5' RACE. Sequencer: NextSeq 500. TCRdb reanalyzed the raw reads on its own, using fastp at Q25 for trimming and MiXCR for clone calling, and kept in-frame beta chains. Each CDR3 protein appears once, grouped with its most common genes and DNA. The sample table records 110,000 or so distinct CDR3 sequences; 9.5% to 14% of these occur just once. Approximately 24% of the sample comes from the top ten. Source: PBMCs, taken at follow-up. These TCRs come from a female donor with early-stage non-small cell lung cancer.

This clonotype was counted many times. The V gene is TRBV6-5, the J gene TRBJ2-3, with TRBD2 matching over 9 bases. V lost 2 bases and J lost 7; bases outside the gene matches: 7. The germline gives CDR1 MNHEY, CDR2 SVGAGI. The CDR3 runs to 15 residues. The DNA for the CDR3 is TGTGCCAGCAGTTACGAGCGGGGGGCGGTCAATACGCAGTATTTT. Residues: CASSYERGAVNTQYF.

The CDR3 nucleotides read TGTGCCAGCAGCGTAACGGGAGTGCAGGCAGATACGCAGTATTTT. Its protein is CASSVTGVQADTQYF. This chain uses TRBV9 with TRBJ2-3; D might be TRBD2 (6 bases). The CDR3 loop spans 15 amino acids. Germline V lookup: CDR1 SGDLS, CDR2 YYNGEE. V was trimmed by 1 base and J by 4 bases, leaving 13 bases between them.

This clonotype was counted a single time. This CDR3 is missing its conserved last phenylalanine or tryptophan, likely due to a read error. The chain links TRBV27 to TRBJ2-2; D is ambiguous. The CDR3 has 12 residues. The V and J ends lost 5 bases and 3 bases respectively, with 4 bases between them. Germline CDR1 is MNHEY and CDR2 is SMNVEV (reference sequence). The CDR3 region has the DNA TGTGCCAGCAGTCCCCACACCGGGGAGCTGTTTTTA. This sequence encodes CASSPHTGELFL.

The V and J genes are TRBV7-9 and TRBJ2-7, with 11 bases lining up with TRBD2. The CDR3 extends over 15 amino acids. With 3 bases clipped from V and 1 base from J, the junction kept 2 bases outside the gene matches. The V gene's germline CDR1 is SEHNR and CDR2 FQNEAQ (reference sequence). The CDR3 DNA reads as TGTGCCAGCAGCTTCGGGACTAGCGGTTCCTACGAGCAGTACTTC. The encoded protein is CASSFGTSGSYEQYF.

The chain is built from TRBV28 and TRBJ2-4; TRBD2 is a possible D gene (6 bases). CDR1 and CDR2 from the germline V gene are MDHEN and SYDVKM. The CDR3 has 11 amino acids. Trimming removed 7 bases from V and 8 bases from J, with 9 bases in between. CDR3 sequence (DNA): TGTGCCAGCATAGGAGGGTACATTCAGTACTTC. Its protein product is CASIGGYIQYF.

This clonotype showed up many times. V gene TRBV10-3 combines with J gene TRBJ1-2; perhaps TRBD1 as D (6 bases). Germline loops: CDR1 ENHRY, CDR2 SYGVKD. V lost 2 bases, J lost 11 bases, and 12 bases lay in between. This CDR3 comprises 12 residues. CDR3 residues: CAISEKGEGYTF. DNA for the CDR3: TGTGCCATCAGTGAGAAGGGGGAAGGTTACACCTTC.

This clonotype appeared a few times. The J gene is TRBJ2-4, the V gene TRBV15; 13 bases are shared with TRBD2. Germline V gene sequence: CDR1 LNHNV, CDR2 YYDKDF (reference sequence). V dropped 5 bases and J dropped 5; count of bases not matched to a gene: 9. This CDR3 is built from 17 residues. CDR3 sequence (DNA): TGTGCCACCAGCCCAGGACTAGCGGGAGAGGAGGAAAACATTCAGTACTTC. Protein sequence: CATSPGLAGEEENIQYF.

Only a few counts were recorded for this clonotype. The J gene is TRBJ2-5, the V gene TRBV28, with 9 bases lining up with TRBD2. The J segment lost 4 bases and the V segment lost 5 bases, leaving 8 bases of the junction unmatched. The germline CDR1 and CDR2 sequences are MDHEN and SYDVKM. This CDR3 comprises 15 residues. The CDR3 here is CASSTSTSGSETQYF. The CDR3 DNA reads as TGTGCCAGCAGTACATCGACTAGCGGATCAGAGACCCAGTACTTC.

A few counts support this clonotype. J is TRBJ2-2 and V is TRBV28, with TRBD2 matching over 10 bases. CDR1 and CDR2 (germline): MDHEN, SYDVKM. The trim removed 5 bases at V and 6 bases at J, leaving 9 bases unmatched. The CDR3 runs 16 residues. CDR3 amino acids: CASSVPGLAIAGELFF. The CDR3 DNA sequence: TGTGCCAGCAGTGTACCGGGACTAGCGATTGCCGGGGAGCTGTTTTTT.

This chain joins TRBV4-2 and TRBJ2-3; 7 bases agree with TRBD2. Germline CDR1 is LGHNA and CDR2 is YNFKEQ. The V gene end was trimmed by 0 bases and the J gene end by 1 base; junction bases not matched to a gene: 4. The CDR3 totals 16 residues. The CDR3 nucleotides are TGTGCCAGCAGCCAAGATAAAACTAGCGGCACAGATACGCAGTATTTT. This codes for CASSQDKTSGTDTQYF.

The chain couples TRBV5-1 to TRBJ1-1; 7 bases align to TRBD1. V shed 1 base, J shed 10 bases, and the junction held 7 bases outside the gene matches. Germline assignment: CDR1 SGHRS and CDR2 YFSETQ. The CDR3 sequence is 13 residues long. The CDR3 sequence is CASSLISGGRAFF. CDR3 sequence (DNA): TGCGCCAGCAGCTTGATTTCAGGGGGACGAGCTTTCTTT.

In this sample, this clonotype turned up many times. CDR3 amino acids: CAIEPGGANVLTF. The CDR3 nucleotides read TGTGCCATCGAGCCTGGAGGGGCCAACGTCCTGACTTTC. The J gene is TRBJ2-6, the V gene TRBV10-3; D is undetermined. The CDR3 extends over 13 amino acids. CDR1 is ENHRY and CDR2 is SYGVKD in the germline V gene. The V and J ends lost 8 bases and 4 bases respectively, with 9 bases between them.

This clonotype was observed at least ten times. This rearrangement joins TRBV29-1 to TRBJ2-1; 8 nucleotides agree with TRBD1. J was trimmed by 4 bases and V by 7 bases; bases with no gene match: 9. This CDR3 region has 14 residues. Germline CDR1 SQVTM, CDR2 ANQGSEA. CDR3 DNA: TGCAGCGCCAGTGACAGGGGATTTTACAATGAGCAGTTCTTC. This sequence encodes CSASDRGFYNEQFF.

The V call is TRBV5-8, the J call TRBJ1-5, with TRBD1 identical over 9 bases. The germline V gene encodes CDR1 SGHTS and CDR2 YDEGEE. The V segment lost 4 bases and the J segment 1 base; nucleotides outside the gene matches: 6. The CDR3 extends over 16 amino acids. The CDR3 is CASSQGQGLSNQPQHF. Written as DNA, the CDR3 is TGTGCCAGCAGCCAGGGACAGGGCCTGAGCAATCAGCCCCAGCATTTT.

In the case of this clonotype: Mismatch with germline at one junction end may stem from a read error. This chain uses TRBV7-8 with TRBJ2-2, with D perhaps assigned TRBD1 or TRBD2 (5 bases each). CDR3 length equals 14 residues. The germline gives CDR1 SGHVS, CDR2 FQNEAQ. The CDR3 sequence is CASSLVGATGELFF. The DNA for the CDR3 is TGTGCCAGTAGCTTAGTCGGGGCCACCGGGGAGCTGTTTTTT.

This clonotype has a count of ten or more. The rearrangement links TRBV6-2 or TRBV6-3 to TRBJ2-5; D is unresolved. The CDR3 has 11 residues. Trimming shortened V by 1 base and J by 4 bases, and 1 base separated the two germline ends. From germline, CDR1 is MNHEY and CDR2 SVGEGT. CDR3 loop: CASSYLETQYF. The CDR3 nucleotides are TGTGCCAGCAGTTACTTAGAGACCCAGTACTTC.

In its sample, this clonotype was seen a few times. The gene calls are TRBV14 and TRBJ1-1; D gene uncertain. Germline V gives CDR1 SGHDN, CDR2 FVKESK. CDR3 length: 15 residues. The V gene lost 4 bases and the J gene lost 0 bases, with 12 bases spanning the gap. The CDR3 region is CASSRAADLNTEAFF. The DNA for the CDR3 is TGTGCCAGCAGCCGGGCAGCAGATTTGAACACTGAAGCTTTCTTT.

This chain connects TRBV7-8 to TRBJ2-7; 12 bases line up with TRBD2. The germline V gene has CDR1 SGHVS and CDR2 FQNEAQ. J was trimmed by 4 bases and V by 4 bases; bases with no gene match: 5. This CDR3 has 15 residues. The CDR3 coding sequence is TGTGCCAGCAGCTCTCAGACTAGCGGGAGATACGAGCAGTACTTC. Translated: CASSSQTSGRYEQYF.

This clonotype was seen at least ten times. The chain links TRBV10-3 to TRBJ1-2; tentatively, D is TRBD1 (5 bases). Trimming took off 4 bases at V and 4 bases at J, with 16 bases between the two ends. This CDR3 is built from 15 residues. Germline V lookup: CDR1 ENHRY, CDR2 SYGVKD. The DNA of the CDR3 is TGTGCCATCAGTGGGGGGACGACTCACCGCTATGGCTACACCTTC. This gives the protein CAISGGTTHRYGYTF.

This clonotype was found a few times. The rearrangement joins TRBV12-3 or TRBV12-4 to TRBJ1-5; D might be TRBD1 (5 bases). Trimming removed 8 bases at V and 11 bases at J, with 16 bases between. The CDR3 sequence is 12 residues long. CDR3 bases: TGTGCCAGCGGGGGTAGTAGGTCGGCCCAGCATTTT. Amino acids: CASGGSRSAQHF.

This clonotype was seen ten or more times. J is TRBJ1-1 and V is TRBV6-5, with TRBD1 identical over 9 bases. This CDR3 is built from 14 residues. Looked up from germline, CDR1 is MNHEY and CDR2 is SVGAGI. Trimming cost V 2 bases and J 11 bases; bases outside gene matches: 9. CDR3 DNA sequence: TGTGCCAGCAGTTACGGGGACAGGGAGGGAGAGGCTTTCTTT. This encodes CASSYGDREGEAFF.

This chain uses TRBV28 with TRBJ1-3; no clear D. Trimming pared 2 bases from V and 0 bases from J, leaving 8 bases between. The CDR3 extends over 15 amino acids. The germline V gene encodes CDR1 MDHEN and CDR2 SYDVKM. CDR3 DNA sequence: TGTGCCAGCAGTTTACGTGGGTACTCTGGAAACACCATATATTTT. It encodes CASSLRGYSGNTIYF.

This chain joins TRBV25-1 and TRBJ2-3; the D gene could be TRBD1 or TRBD2 (6 bases each). Germline values: CDR1 MGHDK, CDR2 SYGVNS. With 5 bases removed from V and 0 bases from J, the gap between germline ends came to 18 bases. The CDR3 runs 17 residues. The CDR3, as DNA: TGTGCCAGCAGTCTAACGAGGGGGGCGACTAGCACAGATACGCAGTATTTT. This encodes CASSLTRGATSTDTQYF.